The 5 T cell receptor beta chains in this list originate from one sample, sequenced in a study of blood T cell repertoires in COVID-19. The table came from immunoSEQ multiplex PCR; TCRdb's copy has only in-frame clones and leaves some out. The data contain around 290,000 clones, approximately 88% of them singletons. The material sequenced was PBMCs or T cells enriched from blood (not recorded which). The receptors come from a woman aged 40 to 50 who had recovered from COVID-19.

The J gene is TRBJ2-3, the V gene TRBV2; the match to TRBD1 covers 12 bases. The CDR3 covers 15 residues. CDR1 and CDR2 from the germline V gene are SNHLY and FYNNEI. J gave up 4 bases and V 6 bases, and 5 bases lay outside the gene matches. This CDR3 is CASRGQGAGPDTQYF. Written as DNA, the CDR3 is TGTGCCAGCAGGGGACAGGGGGCCGGCCCAGATACGCAGTATTTT. The full variable domain, in which reference TRBV2 and TRBJ2-3 provide the parts outside the CDR3, is EPEVTQTPSHQVTQMGQEVILRCVPISNHLYFYWYRQILGQKVEFLVSFYNNEISEKSEIFDDQFSVERPDGSNFTLKIRSTKLEDSAMYFCASRGQGAGPDTQYFGPGTRLTVL.

The J gene is TRBJ2-5, the V gene TRBV29-1, with a tentative D call TRBD1 (5 bases). The length of the CDR3 is 17 residues. The germline V gene encodes CDR1 SQVTM and CDR2 ANQGSEA. Trimming shortened V by 2 bases and J by 0 bases, and 19 bases separated the two germline ends. In nucleotides, the CDR3 is TGCAGCGTTGAACTGGGCAGGGATGTGGGGTACCAAGAGACCCAGTACTTC. Its translation is CSVELGRDVGYQETQYF.

This sequence joins TRBV30 and TRBJ1-1; 7 nucleotides agree with TRBD1. Trimming removed 4 bases from V and 5 bases from J; junction bases left unmatched: 7. This CDR3 contains 13 residues. Germline CDR1 GTSNPN, CDR2 SVGIG (reference sequence). In DNA form, the CDR3 reads TGTGCCTGGACCTCAATGACAGGGACTGAAGCTTTCTTT. It translates to CAWTSMTGTEAFF.

This chain uses TRBV30 with TRBJ1-3, with D possibly being TRBD1 (5 bases). CDR1 is GTSNPN, CDR2 SVGIG, per germline (reference sequence). Trimming left V 4 bases short and J 0 bases short, with 7 bases between. This CDR3 is built from 13 residues. This CDR3 is CAWTGSSGNTIYF. The CDR3 coding sequence is TGTGCCTGGACAGGGTCCTCTGGAAACACCATATATTTT.

V gene TRBV12-3 or TRBV12-4 combines with J gene TRBJ1-1; possibly TRBD1 for D (6 bases). Trimming took 2 bases from V and 5 from J, leaving 6 bases between them. There are 12 residues in the CDR3. CDR3 amino acids: CASSLQGTEAFF. The CDR3 DNA follows: TGTGCCAGCAGTTTACAGGGGACTGAAGCTTTCTTT.